This TCR beta chain comes out of a study of T cell responses to AZD1222 COVID-19 vaccine. Overall study findings and caveats: Mostly white British, mostly female donors; authors suggested clonal diversity may be underestimated. Epitopes outside B.1.351 and B.1.1.7 mutated regions reportedly drew nearly half of spike TCRs. There were repertoire samples only from the period after the peak T cell response.

The data were produced by immunoSEQ multiplex PCR, yet TCRdb's version contains in-frame clones alone and is incomplete. The sample has around 94,000 clones, around 85% seen once; the top ten hold about 4.6%. The germline V gene has CDR1 MDHEN and CDR2 SYDVKM. V gave up 8 bases and J gave up 3 bases; unmatched junction bases: 7. The CDR3 spans 14 residues. Comment on this clone: Its matching antigen is unknown.

Pooling of second doses given at about 4 or about 12 weeks was done. The source is an adult who received the AZD1222 COVID-19 vaccine. Material: peripheral blood, obtained 28 days after the second AZD1222 dose. V and J are TRBV28 and TRBJ1-2; the match to TRBD1 covers 9 bases. The CDR3 region has the DNA TGTGCCAGCGTACAGGGGGCGACCTACTATGGCTACACCTTC. The encoded protein is CASVQGATYYGYTF.